A single sample is the source of the 21 T cell receptor beta chains below, sequenced in a study of identical twins. TCRdb re-called the 5' RACE reads through MiXCR, storing one row per CDR3 protein. The sample shows about 200,000 distinct CDR3 sequences, about a tenth of them seen only once. The sequencing sample was made of memory (CD45RO+) T cells sorted from blood. These receptors all stem from a woman between 18 and 29 years old in good health.

This clonotype appeared many times. This chain links TRBV4-3 with TRBJ2-1, with D unclear. Looked up from germline, CDR1 is LGHNA and CDR2 is YSLEER. The CDR3 is 14 amino acids. V was trimmed by 3 bases and J by 10 bases, leaving 16 bases between them. The CDR3 coding sequence is TGCGCCAGCAGCCAGGCGTTGTCGTCCCGCGAGCAGTTCTTC. Its translation: CASSQALSSREQFF.

The chain has TRBV3-1 and TRBJ1-3; D not certain. V lost 4 bases, J lost 2 bases, and 9 bases lay in between. Germline CDR1 reads LGHDT; CDR2 reads YNNKEL (reference sequence). The CDR3 length is 14 residues. DNA of the CDR3: TGTGCCAGCAGCCTATATTCTACTGGAAACACCATATATTTT. Protein product: CASSLYSTGNTIYF.

The V call is TRBV6-1, the J call TRBJ2-3, with 7 bases matching TRBD2. V was clipped by 3 bases and J by 2 bases; unmatched bases: 8. Per the germline V gene, CDR1 is MNHNS and CDR2 is SASEGT. The CDR3 runs 16 residues. The CDR3 reads CASSEPLAAYTDTQYF. The CDR3, as DNA: TGTGCCAGCAGTGAGCCCCTAGCGGCATACACAGATACGCAGTATTTT.

This clonotype was seen a few times. The rearrangement uses TRBV7-6 and TRBJ1-1, with no clear D. This CDR3 is 13 amino acids long. The germline gives CDR1 SGHVS, CDR2 FNYEAQ. Trimming took off 3 bases at V and 3 bases at J, with 8 bases between the two ends. The CDR3 region has the DNA TGTGCCAGCAGCTTTTCGGGATACACTGAAGCTTTCTTT. Amino acids: CASSFSGYTEAFF.

The V call is TRBV27, the J call TRBJ1-2, with 7 positions matching TRBD1. J lost 5 bases, V lost 3 bases, and 6 bases had no gene match. This CDR3 has 14 amino acids. Germline lookup yields CDR1 MNHEY and CDR2 SMNVEV (reference sequence). CDR3 in amino acids: CASSLMGRGYGYTF. In DNA form, the CDR3 reads TGTGCCAGCAGTTTGATGGGCAGGGGGTATGGCTACACCTTC.

The genes are TRBV19 and TRBJ1-1; 7 bases fit TRBD1. CDR1 is LNHDA, CDR2 SQIVND, per germline (reference sequence). The CDR3 extends over 11 amino acids. Losses at the gene ends were 7 bases for V and 8 bases for J; bases not matched to a gene: 4. The chain's CDR3 is CASTTGAEAFF. The CDR3 DNA is TGTGCCAGTACAACAGGGGCAGAAGCTTTCTTT.

The rearrangement links TRBV27 to TRBJ2-5; perhaps TRBD2 as D (5 bases). The CDR3 has 18 amino acids. The germline CDR1 and CDR2 sequences are MNHEY and SMNVEV (reference sequence). Trimming left V 2 bases short and J 6 bases short, with 25 bases between. CDR3 residues: CASSLKSEGRPFEKTQYF. The CDR3 DNA is TGTGCCAGCAGTTTAAAGTCAGAGGGCCGACCGTTTGAGAAGACCCAGTACTTC.

This chain links TRBV5-6 with TRBJ2-1, with TRBD1 identical over 10 bases. This CDR3 is built from 15 residues. The J segment lost 5 bases and the V segment lost 4 bases, leaving 6 bases of the junction unmatched. Germline CDR1 is SGHDT and CDR2 is YYEEEE. The CDR3 loop is CASSSTGTGDNEQFF. The DNA for the CDR3 is TGTGCCAGCAGCAGTACCGGGACAGGGGACAATGAGCAGTTCTTC.

The sample holds a few counts of this clonotype. J is TRBJ2-5 and V is TRBV7-2, with D uncertain. CDR1 is SGHTA and CDR2 is FQGNSA in the germline V gene. The CDR3 spans 14 residues. Trimming pared 5 bases from V and 4 bases from J, leaving 14 bases between. The DNA for the CDR3 is TGTGCCAGCAGCCGAGTTGGGGTTGCAGAGACCCAGTACTTC. The encoded protein is CASSRVGVAETQYF.

V is TRBV12-3 or TRBV12-4 and J is TRBJ2-7, with a tentative D call TRBD2 (6 bases). V lost 5 bases, J lost 3 bases, and 17 bases lay in between. The CDR3 consists of 15 residues. CDR3 nucleotide sequence: TGTGCCAGCAGTCTCGGACCCGGAGGGCACTACGAGCAGTACTTC. It encodes CASSLGPGGHYEQYF.

The V call is TRBV10-3, the J call TRBJ2-1, with D hard to call. V was clipped by 4 bases and J by 5 bases, with 12 bases between them. Germline loops: CDR1 ENHRY, CDR2 SYGVKD. This CDR3 is 14 amino acids long. The chain's CDR3 is CAISVGSTHNEQFF. Written as DNA, the CDR3 is TGTGCCATCAGTGTTGGATCTACACACAATGAGCAGTTCTTC.

A few counts support this clonotype. The rearrangement links TRBV6-5 to TRBJ1-2; 8 bases fit TRBD1. The CDR3 spans 14 residues. Unmatched junction bases numbered 8, after V lost 4 bases and J lost 7 bases. Germline V gene data show CDR1 as MNHEY and CDR2 as SVGAGI. The CDR3 nucleotides read TGTGCCAGCAGTTTCTCCCAGGGGGCAGGTGGCTACACCTTC. This translates into CASSFSQGAGGYTF.

CDR3 sequence: CASSSRTSGSSDTQYF. DNA for the CDR3: TGTGCCAGCAGCTCCCGGACTAGCGGGAGTTCAGATACGCAGTATTTT. The J gene is TRBJ2-3, the V gene TRBV5-4; 13 bases agree with TRBD2. The CDR3 covers 16 residues. J gave up 4 bases and V 3 bases, and 5 bases lay outside the gene matches. Looked up from germline, CDR1 is SGHNT and CDR2 is YYREEE (reference sequence).

This clonotype has at least ten counts. V is TRBV29-1 and J is TRBJ2-2; D may be TRBD1 (5 bases). The V and J ends lost 4 bases and 4 bases respectively, with 13 bases between them. CDR1 is SQVTM, CDR2 ANQGSEA, per germline. The CDR3 totals 14 residues. The DNA of the CDR3 is TGCAGCGTTGTGAAGGGAAGGGGCACCGGGGAGCTGTTTTTT. Protein product: CSVVKGRGTGELFF.

This clonotype was seen a few times. The chain carries TRBV20-1 and TRBJ1-1, with a tentative D call TRBD1 (6 bases). This CDR3 has 12 residues. Germline V lookup: CDR1 DFQATT, CDR2 SNEGSKA (reference sequence). Trimming took 4 bases from V and 4 from J, leaving 10 bases between them. CDR3 coding DNA: TGCAGTGCTACAGGGGAGAGCACTGAAGCTTTCTTT. The encoded protein is CSATGESTEAFF.

The V and J genes are TRBV20-1 and TRBJ2-3, with D possibly being TRBD1 or TRBD2 (5 bases each). Germline V gives CDR1 DFQATT, CDR2 SNEGSKA (reference sequence). The V end was cut by 2 bases, the J end by 0 bases, with 15 bases between. The CDR3 is made up of 16 amino acids. The CDR3 protein is CSARYMRGESTDTQYF. The CDR3 DNA sequence: TGCAGTGCTAGATATATGAGGGGCGAAAGCACAGATACGCAGTATTTT.

A note on this clonotype: One end of the junction fails to match germline, which may point to a read error. This chain links TRBV30 with TRBJ2-4; the D is unclear. This CDR3 contains 12 residues. The germline CDR1 and CDR2 sequences are GTSNPN and SVGIG (reference sequence). This CDR3 is CAWSVVGNIQCF. The CDR3, as DNA: TGTGCCTGGAGTGTAGTGGGAAACATTCAGTGCTTC. The variable domain in full, with the rest retrieved from reference TRBV30 and TRBJ2-4, is SQTIHQWPATLVQPVGSPLSLECTVEGTSNPNLYWYRQAAGRGLQLLFYSVGIGQISSEVPQNLSASRPQDRQFILSSKKLLLSDSGFYLCAWSVVGNIQCFGAGTRLSVL.

This clonotype was seen a handful of times. The chain links TRBV10-3 to TRBJ2-7; 7 nucleotides align to TRBD1. The CDR3 runs to 14 residues. Looked up from germline, CDR1 is ENHRY and CDR2 is SYGVKD. V shed 6 bases and J 1 base; nucleotides not matched to a gene: 6. The DNA for the CDR3 is TGTGCCATCAGGGACAGGCCTACGTCCTACGAGCAGTACTTC. As protein: CAIRDRPTSYEQYF.

This chain links TRBV5-1 with TRBJ2-2, with D perhaps TRBD1 (7 bases). Germline V gives CDR1 SGHRS, CDR2 YFSETQ. Trimming stripped 0 bases from V and 4 bases from J, with 13 bases between. The CDR3 length is 16 residues. CDR3: CASSLGLQGGTGELFF. The CDR3 DNA follows: TGCGCCAGCAGCTTGGGTCTCCAGGGGGGCACCGGGGAGCTGTTTTTT.

About this clonotype itself: The junction differs from germline at one of its ends, possibly a read error. V usage is TRBV7-7 and J usage is TRBJ2-7; no clear D. The CDR3 runs to 15 residues. Germline values: CDR1 SSHAT, CDR2 FNYEAQ (reference sequence). CDR3 in DNA: TGTGCTAGCAGCCCATCCCGGGCCAGAAATTACGAGCAGTACTTC. Amino acids: CASSPSRARNYEQYF.

V gene TRBV5-1 combines with J gene TRBJ2-1, with no clear D. The CDR3 totals 13 residues. The germline CDR1 and CDR2 sequences are SGHRS and YFSETQ. V lost 0 bases and J 12 bases, leaving 13 bases between the germline ends. In DNA form, the CDR3 reads TGCGCCAGCAGCTTGGACGGGTTGGGCGGGCAGTTCTTC. As protein: CASSLDGLGGQFF.